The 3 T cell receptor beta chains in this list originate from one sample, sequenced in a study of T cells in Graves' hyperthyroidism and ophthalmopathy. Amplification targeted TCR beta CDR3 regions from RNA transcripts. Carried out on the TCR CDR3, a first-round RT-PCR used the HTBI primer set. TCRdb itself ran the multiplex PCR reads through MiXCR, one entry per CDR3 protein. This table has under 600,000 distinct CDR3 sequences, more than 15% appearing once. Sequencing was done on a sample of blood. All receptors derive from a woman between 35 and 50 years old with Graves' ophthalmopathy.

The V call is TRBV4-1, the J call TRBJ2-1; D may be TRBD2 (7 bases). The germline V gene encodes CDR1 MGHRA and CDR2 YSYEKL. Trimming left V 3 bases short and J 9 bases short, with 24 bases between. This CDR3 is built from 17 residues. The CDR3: CASSQGGGDRGGGEQFF. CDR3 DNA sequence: TGCGCCAGCAGCCAGGGGGGGGGGGATAGAGGAGGGGGTGAGCAGTTCTTC.

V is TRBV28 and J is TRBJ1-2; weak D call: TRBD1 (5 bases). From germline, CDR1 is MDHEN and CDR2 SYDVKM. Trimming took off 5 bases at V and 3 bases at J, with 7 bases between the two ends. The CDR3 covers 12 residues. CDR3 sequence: CASSPGYYGYTF. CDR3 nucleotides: TGTGCCAGCAGTCCAGGGTACTATGGCTACACCTTC.

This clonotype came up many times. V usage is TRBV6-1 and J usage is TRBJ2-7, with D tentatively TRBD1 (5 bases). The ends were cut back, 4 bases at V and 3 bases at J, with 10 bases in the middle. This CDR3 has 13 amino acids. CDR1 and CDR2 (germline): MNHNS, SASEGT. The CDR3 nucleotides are TGTGCCAGCAGTGGGAGACAGTACTACGAGCAGTACTTC. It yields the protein CASSGRQYYEQYF.